This T cell receptor (beta chain) is from a study of blood T cell repertoires in COVID-19. Study-wide background: The United States, Italy and Spain provided the acute and convalescent COVID-19 samples. The analysed material was cDNA or gDNA that came from T cells, B-cell-depleted T cells, or PBMCs.

Produced via immunoSEQ multiplex PCR; TCRdb's table is partial and in-frame only. The repertoire consists of some 180,000 clones, with over 80% occurring once and the leading ten covering under 4%. This CDR3 is 13 amino acids long. V shed 5 bases, J shed 6 bases, and the junction held 6 bases outside the gene matches. Germline CDR1 and CDR2: SNHLY and FYNNEI. Adults between roughly 18 and 89 years of age took part from 20 to 25 US areas. Within 2 weeks before study entry, exposed participants met a COVID-19 case. Sequencing was done on a sample of PBMCs or T cells enriched from blood (not recorded which). This TCR was recovered from a woman in her 30s who had been exposed to COVID-19. V and J are TRBV2 and TRBJ1-2; 7 bases are a match to TRBD1. CDR3 amino acids: CASSYETGNGYTF. As DNA, the CDR3 is TGTGCCAGCAGTTATGAGACAGGGAATGGCTACACCTTC.